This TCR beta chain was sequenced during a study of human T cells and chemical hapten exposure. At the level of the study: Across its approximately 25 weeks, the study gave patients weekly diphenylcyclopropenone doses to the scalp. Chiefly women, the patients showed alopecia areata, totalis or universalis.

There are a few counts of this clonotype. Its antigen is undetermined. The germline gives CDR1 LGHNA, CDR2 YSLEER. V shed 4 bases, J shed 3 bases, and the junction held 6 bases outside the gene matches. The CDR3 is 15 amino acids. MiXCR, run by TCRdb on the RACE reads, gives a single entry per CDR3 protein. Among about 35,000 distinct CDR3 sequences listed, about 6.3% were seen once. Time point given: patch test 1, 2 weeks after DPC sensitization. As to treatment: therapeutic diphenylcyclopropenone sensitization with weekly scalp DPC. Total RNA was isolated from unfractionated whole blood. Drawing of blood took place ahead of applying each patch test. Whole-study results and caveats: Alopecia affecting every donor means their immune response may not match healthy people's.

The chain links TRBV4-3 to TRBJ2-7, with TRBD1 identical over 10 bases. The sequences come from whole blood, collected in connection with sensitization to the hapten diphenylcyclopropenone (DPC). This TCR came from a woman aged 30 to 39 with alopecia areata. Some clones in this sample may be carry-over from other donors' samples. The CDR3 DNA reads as TGCGCCAGCAGCCCCCGGGGGACAGGGGACTACGAGCAGTACTTC. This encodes CASSPRGTGDYEQYF.